One sample yielded the 28 T cell receptor beta chains listed below, sequenced in a study of T cells in Graves' hyperthyroidism and ophthalmopathy. TCR beta CDR3 sequences were amplified from RNA transcripts. HTBI primers were employed in a first-round RT-PCR of the TCR CDR3. TCRdb itself ran the multiplex PCR reads through MiXCR, one entry per CDR3 protein. The data hold about 560,000 distinct CDR3 sequences, with over 15% observed a single time. The sequencing sample was made of blood. The receptor source for this set is a woman between 18 and 29 years old with Graves' hyperthyroidism.

This clonotype was seen a handful of times. The chain recombines TRBV27 with TRBJ1-5; 7 bases map to TRBD1. CDR1 is MNHEY and CDR2 is SMNVEV in the germline V gene (reference sequence). This CDR3 region has 12 residues. The V and J ends lost 6 bases and 7 bases, in that order; junction bases with no gene match: 3. This CDR3 is CASRTGEQPQHF. The CDR3 region has the DNA TGTGCCAGCAGAACAGGGGAACAGCCCCAGCATTTT.

The table lists this clonotype with many counts. The CDR3 is CASSSSTGAKYF. CDR3 nucleotides: TGTGCCAGCAGCTCTTCGACAGGGGCCAAGTACTTC. The chain has TRBV7-2 and TRBJ2-5, with 8 positions matching TRBD1. The CDR3 has 12 residues. The J segment lost 12 bases and the V segment lost 4 bases, leaving 7 bases of the junction unmatched. Germline CDR1 reads SGHTA; CDR2 reads FQGNSA.

In its sample, this clonotype was seen many times. The chain carries TRBV6-1 and TRBJ2-1; TRBD1 matches 8 bases. The CDR3 totals 15 residues. With V trimmed by 8 bases and J by 5 bases, 11 bases remained unmatched. The germline CDR1 and CDR2 sequences are MNHNS and SASEGT. The CDR3 DNA sequence: TGTGCCAGCGCATTATCACCGGGACAGGACAATGAGCAGTTCTTC. Translating gives CASALSPGQDNEQFF.

In this sample, this clonotype turned up a few times. The J gene is TRBJ2-3, the V gene TRBV29-1; 9 bases line up with TRBD1. The V segment lost 8 bases and the J segment 6 bases; nucleotides outside the gene matches: 18. The CDR3 is 16 amino acids. Germline V gene sequence: CDR1 SQVTM, CDR2 ANQGSEA. As DNA, the CDR3 is TGCAGCTTCTGCACCTTACAGGGGGCTATATGTGATACGCAGTATTTT. Protein: CSFCTLQGAICDTQYF.

This chain uses TRBV4-1 with TRBJ1-6; D gene unclear. CDR1 and CDR2 from the germline V gene are MGHRA and YSYEKL. With 1 base removed from V and 5 bases from J, the gap between germline ends came to 9 bases. The CDR3 length is 15 residues. Here the CDR3 reads CASSQVTGNNSPLHF. In DNA, the CDR3 is TGCGCCAGCAGCCAAGTCACCGGGAATAATTCACCCCTCCACTTT.

The rearrangement links TRBV7-2 to TRBJ2-1; no clear D gene. This CDR3 has 13 amino acids. The ends were cut back, 2 bases at V and 8 bases at J, with 10 bases in the middle. The germline CDR1 and CDR2 sequences are SGHTA and FQGNSA. DNA for the CDR3: TGTGCCAGCAGCTTATACACACGCGATGAGCAGTTCTTC. This translates into CASSLYTRDEQFF. Looking up the rest from reference TRBV7-2 and TRBJ2-1 gives the full variable domain: GAGVSQSPSNKVTEKGKDVELRCDPISGHTALYWYRQSLGQGLEFLIYFQGNSAPDKSGLPSDRFSAERTGGSVSTLTIQRTQQEDSAVYLCASSLYTRDEQFFGPGTRLTVL.

There are a few counts of this clonotype. This chain connects TRBV7-9 to TRBJ2-2; the D gene is possibly TRBD2 (5 bases). The CDR3 runs to 16 residues. Germline V gene lookup returns CDR1 SEHNR and CDR2 FQNEAQ (reference sequence). With 4 bases removed from V and 0 bases from J, the gap between germline ends came to 12 bases. The CDR3 loop is CASSYYGGPNTGELFF. In DNA form, the CDR3 reads TGTGCCAGCAGCTATTACGGAGGCCCGAACACCGGGGAGCTGTTTTTT.

This clonotype was seen ten or more times. This chain links TRBV5-1 with TRBJ2-1; TRBD1 agrees at 9 bases. The ends lost 6 bases at V and 8 bases at J; junction bases unmatched: 6. The CDR3 totals 13 residues. Germline lookup yields CDR1 SGHRS and CDR2 YFSETQ. This CDR3 is CASIRTGEDEQFF. CDR3 in DNA: TGCGCCAGCATCAGGACAGGGGAGGATGAGCAGTTCTTC.

This clonotype was picked up many times. The CDR3 region is CASSLAGGVMNTEAFF. CDR3 DNA sequence: TGTGCCAGCAGCTTAGCGGGAGGAGTCATGAACACTGAAGCTTTCTTT. The V call is TRBV7-9, the J call TRBJ1-1; D not resolved. Per the germline V gene, CDR1 is SEHNR and CDR2 is FQNEAQ (reference sequence). There are 16 residues in the CDR3. Trimming took 0 bases from V and 0 from J, leaving 11 bases between them.

Only a few counts were recorded for this clonotype. The chain has TRBV4-1 and TRBJ1-2; D call uncertain. The CDR3 runs 15 residues. Trimming cost V 2 bases and J 4 bases, with 14 bases left between them. Germline V gives CDR1 MGHRA, CDR2 YSYEKL. The CDR3: CASSQFGEVGYGYTF. The CDR3, as DNA: TGCGCCAGCAGCCAATTCGGGGAGGTTGGCTATGGCTACACCTTC.

This clonotype was seen repeatedly, ten times or more. The chain combines TRBV5-1 with TRBJ2-7, with a weak D call TRBD1 (7 bases). Trimming cost V 0 bases and J 0 bases, with 10 bases left between them. Germline V gene sequence: CDR1 SGHRS, CDR2 YFSETQ. This CDR3 region has 15 residues. DNA for the CDR3: TGCGCCAGCAGCTTGGTGCAGGGGGGCTCCTACGAGCAGTACTTC. Its translation is CASSLVQGGSYEQYF. Full variable domain (rest looked up from reference TRBV5-1 and TRBJ2-7): KAGVTQTPRYLIKTRGQQVTLSCSPISGHRSVSWYQQTPGQGLQFLFEYFSETQRNKGNFPGRFSGRQFSNSRSEMNVSTLELGDSALYLCASSLVQGGSYEQYFGPGTRLTVT.

Ten or more counts support this clonotype. The chain uses TRBV5-1 and TRBJ2-2; 10 bases agree with TRBD2. This CDR3 spans 16 amino acids. Looked up from germline, CDR1 is SGHRS and CDR2 is YFSETQ. The V segment lost 3 bases and the J segment 4 bases; nucleotides outside the gene matches: 6. The DNA of the CDR3 is TGCGCCAGCAGCTCATCAGGACTAGCGGTCACCGGGGAGCTGTTTTTT. The encoded protein is CASSSSGLAVTGELFF.

This clonotype was counted ten times or more. V and J are TRBV6-2 or TRBV6-3 and TRBJ1-2, with 9 bases fitting TRBD1. The CDR3 totals 15 residues. V lost 4 bases to trimming and J lost 4 bases; unmatched junction nucleotides: 7. Germline V CDR1 and CDR2: MNHEY, SVGEGT. The CDR3 is CASSFDPQGAYGYTF. The CDR3 DNA sequence: TGTGCCAGCAGTTTTGACCCACAGGGGGCCTATGGCTACACCTTC.

This clonotype has a count of ten or more. V is TRBV20-1 and J is TRBJ2-3; D is possibly TRBD1 or TRBD2 (5 bases each). V shed 0 bases and J shed 0 bases, with 13 bases lying between them. Germline CDR1 and CDR2: DFQATT and SNEGSKA (reference sequence). This CDR3 comprises 16 residues. CDR3 loop: CSARDWERQSTDTQYF. CDR3 coding DNA: TGCAGTGCTAGAGATTGGGAGCGACAGAGCACAGATACGCAGTATTTT.

The chain joins TRBV28 to TRBJ2-3; no reliable D call. V lost 4 bases to trimming and J lost 0 bases, with 8 bases between them. Germline lookup yields CDR1 MDHEN and CDR2 SYDVKM. The CDR3 length is 14 residues. The CDR3 region has the DNA TGTGCCAGCAGTTCTCTAAGAAGCACAGATACGCAGTATTTT. Translated: CASSSLRSTDTQYF.

This clonotype was observed many times. The chain carries TRBV28 and TRBJ2-3; 11 nucleotides line up with TRBD2. There are 15 residues in the CDR3. V was clipped by 5 bases and J by 9 bases; unmatched bases: 10. Germline CDR1 MDHEN, CDR2 SYDVKM. The CDR3, as DNA: TGTGCCAGCAGTCCCGGACTAGCGGGCCCTAGGACGCAGTATTTT. It translates to CASSPGLAGPRTQYF.

The CDR3 protein is CASTRTGRGGELFF. The CDR3 DNA is TGTGCCAGCACCAGGACAGGACGGGGCGGGGAGCTGTTTTTT. The chain combines TRBV11-1 with TRBJ2-2; the match to TRBD1 covers 7 bases. The V gene's germline CDR1 is SGHAT and CDR2 FQDESV (reference sequence). V shed 7 bases and J 7 bases; nucleotides not matched to a gene: 9. The CDR3 has 14 residues.

At least ten counts were recorded for this clonotype. As DNA, the CDR3 is TGTGCTAGTGGTTTGGTAATGGGGACCCCAAGCACAGATACGCAGTATTTT. This encodes CASGLVMGTPSTDTQYF. V gene TRBV12-5 combines with J gene TRBJ2-3; the D call may be TRBD1 or TRBD2 (5 bases each). From germline, CDR1 is LGHNT and CDR2 FRNRAP. V dropped 0 bases and J dropped 0 bases, with 13 bases sitting between them. The CDR3 extends over 17 amino acids.

This clonotype was counted once. This chain joins TRBV11-2 and TRBJ1-1, with D possibly TRBD1 on 6 matching bases. The CDR3 contains 14 residues. The V gene's germline CDR1 is SGHAT and CDR2 FQNNGV. V was pared by 4 bases and J by 6 bases, with 15 bases between. The CDR3 sequence is CASSSSRRGPEAFF. The CDR3 coding sequence is TGTGCCAGCAGCTCCAGTCGTCGGGGGCCTGAAGCTTTCTTT.

This clonotype was seen many times. CDR3 in amino acids: CASSPLVDSNQPQHF. DNA of the CDR3: TGTGCCAGCAGCCCCTTAGTAGATAGCAATCAGCCCCAGCATTTT. The V call is TRBV28, the J call TRBJ1-5; no clear D. V was pared by 6 bases and J by 0 bases, with 12 bases between. The CDR3 has 15 amino acids. Germline V gene data show CDR1 as MDHEN and CDR2 as SYDVKM.

This clonotype appeared many times. The V and J genes are TRBV20-1 and TRBJ1-1, with D possibly being TRBD1 (5 bases). With 7 bases removed from V and 0 bases from J, the gap between germline ends came to 15 bases. The germline CDR1 and CDR2 sequences are DFQATT and SNEGSKA (reference sequence). The CDR3 covers 14 residues. CDR3 bases: TGCAGTGTAAGACAGTCGATTATGAACACTGAAGCTTTCTTT. Protein product: CSVRQSIMNTEAFF.

At least ten counts were recorded for this clonotype. The chain has TRBV6-1 and TRBJ2-7, with D possibly TRBD2 on 5 matching bases. CDR3 length: 14 amino acids. Trimming removed 1 base from V and 2 bases from J, with 9 bases in between. Germline V CDR1 and CDR2: MNHNS, SASEGT. CDR3 DNA: TGTGCCAGCAGTGAAGGGACTCCTACCTACGAGCAGTACTTC. It encodes CASSEGTPTYEQYF.

This chain joins TRBV19 and TRBJ2-2; TRBD2 matches at 10 bases. V trimming: 5 bases; J trimming: 5 bases; junction bases outside the gene matches: 14. Germline V gene sequence: CDR1 LNHDA, CDR2 SQIVND (reference sequence). This CDR3 comprises 18 residues. The CDR3 DNA reads as TGTGCCAGTAGTTTCATCAACTTAGCGGGAGGAGGGACCGGGGAGCTGTTTTTT. Translating it yields CASSFINLAGGGTGELFF.

This clonotype has at least ten counts. This rearrangement joins TRBV11-1 to TRBJ2-5; a possible D gene is TRBD2 (5 bases). The CDR3 is made up of 14 amino acids. The ends were cut back, 4 bases at V and 0 bases at J, with 9 bases in the middle. Germline V gene lookup returns CDR1 SGHAT and CDR2 FQDESV (reference sequence). The DNA for the CDR3 is TGTGCCAGCAGCTCTAGGGAGAACCAAGAGACCCAGTACTTC. Translated, it gives CASSSRENQETQYF.

This chain joins TRBV29-1 and TRBJ1-1; D gene uncertain. The CDR3 is 14 residues long. The germline V gene encodes CDR1 SQVTM and CDR2 ANQGSEA. With 3 bases removed from V and 3 bases from J, the gap between germline ends came to 14 bases. CDR3 amino acids: CSVDFRRRDTEAFF. The CDR3 coding sequence is TGCAGCGTTGATTTTAGGCGCCGGGACACTGAAGCTTTCTTT.

This chain links TRBV24-1 with TRBJ2-3; the D is unclear. The V gene lost 1 base and the J gene lost 1 base, with 11 bases spanning the gap. From germline, CDR1 is KGHDR and CDR2 SFDVKD. The length of the CDR3 is 16 residues. The CDR3 spells CATSDFRLDGTDTQYF. CDR3 nucleotide sequence: TGTGCCACCAGTGATTTCCGACTGGATGGCACAGATACGCAGTATTTT.

This clonotype was observed a handful of times. The V and J genes are TRBV5-1 and TRBJ2-1; TRBD1 aligns across 9 bases. V lost 3 bases and J lost 8; bases outside the gene matches: 3. CDR1 SGHRS and CDR2 YFSETQ come from the germline V gene. CDR3 length: 13 amino acids. CDR3 loop: CASSSRTGDEQFF. CDR3 DNA: TGCGCCAGCAGCTCTAGGACAGGGGATGAGCAGTTCTTC. The variable domain in full, with the rest retrieved from reference TRBV5-1 and TRBJ2-1, is KAGVTQTPRYLIKTRGQQVTLSCSPISGHRSVSWYQQTPGQGLQFLFEYFSETQRNKGNFPGRFSGRQFSNSRSEMNVSTLELGDSALYLCASSSRTGDEQFFGPGTRLTVL.

There are a few counts of this clonotype. This rearrangement joins TRBV12-3 or TRBV12-4 to TRBJ2-7; 9 bases are shared with TRBD1. The V segment lost 4 bases and the J segment 7 bases; nucleotides outside the gene matches: 11. This CDR3 has 15 residues. CDR3 DNA: TGTGCCAGCAGTTCCCCCGACAGGGGGGTTTGGGAGCAGTACTTC. Translated, it gives CASSSPDRGVWEQYF.